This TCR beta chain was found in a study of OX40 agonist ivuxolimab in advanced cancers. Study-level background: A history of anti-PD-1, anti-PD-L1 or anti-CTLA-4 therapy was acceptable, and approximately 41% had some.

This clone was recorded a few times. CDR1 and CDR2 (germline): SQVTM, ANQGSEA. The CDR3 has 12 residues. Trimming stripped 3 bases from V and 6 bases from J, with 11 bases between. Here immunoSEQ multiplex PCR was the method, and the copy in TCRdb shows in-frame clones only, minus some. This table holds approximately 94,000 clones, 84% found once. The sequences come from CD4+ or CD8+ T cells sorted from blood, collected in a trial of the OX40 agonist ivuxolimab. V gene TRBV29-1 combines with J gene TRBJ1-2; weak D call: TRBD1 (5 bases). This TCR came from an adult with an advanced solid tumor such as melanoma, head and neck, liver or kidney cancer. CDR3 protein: CSVEFFRDGYTF. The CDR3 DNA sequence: TGCAGCGTTGAGTTCTTCAGGGATGGCTACACCTTC. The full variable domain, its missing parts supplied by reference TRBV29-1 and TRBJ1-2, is SAVISQKPSRDICQRGTSLTIQCQVDSQVTMMFWYRQQPGQSLTLIATANQGSEATYESGFVIDKFPISRPNLTFSTLTVSNMSPEDSSIYLCSVEFFRDGYTFGSGTRLTVV.